This TCR beta chain was recorded in a study of T cells in Graves' hyperthyroidism and ophthalmopathy. The wider study: Peripheral blood collection took place at initial diagnosis, before any treatment.

The blood was taken when hyperthyroidism was first diagnosed, before any ophthalmopathy symptoms showed up. Source material for PBMCs was over 8 ml fresh peripheral blood. Researchers amplified the TCR beta CDR3 regions from RNA transcripts. With the HTBI primer set, the TCR CDR3 went through a first round of RT-PCR. Each CDR3 protein is one row after TCRdb ran MiXCR on the multiplex PCR reads. This table holds a few hundred thousand distinct CDR3 sequences, about 14% found once. Sequenced: blood. The sequence derives from a middle-aged woman with Graves' hyperthyroidism that later progressed to Graves' ophthalmopathy.

The CDR3 sequence is CASSALRDRGADTQYF. CDR3 coding DNA: TGTGCCAGCAGTGCCCTCCGGGACAGGGGTGCAGATACGCAGTATTTT. This chain links TRBV6-1 with TRBJ2-3; 10 bases map to TRBD1. Germline CDR1 is MNHNS and CDR2 is SASEGT. The CDR3 is made up of 16 amino acids. The V gene end was trimmed by 4 bases and the J gene end by 4 bases; junction bases not matched to a gene: 8.